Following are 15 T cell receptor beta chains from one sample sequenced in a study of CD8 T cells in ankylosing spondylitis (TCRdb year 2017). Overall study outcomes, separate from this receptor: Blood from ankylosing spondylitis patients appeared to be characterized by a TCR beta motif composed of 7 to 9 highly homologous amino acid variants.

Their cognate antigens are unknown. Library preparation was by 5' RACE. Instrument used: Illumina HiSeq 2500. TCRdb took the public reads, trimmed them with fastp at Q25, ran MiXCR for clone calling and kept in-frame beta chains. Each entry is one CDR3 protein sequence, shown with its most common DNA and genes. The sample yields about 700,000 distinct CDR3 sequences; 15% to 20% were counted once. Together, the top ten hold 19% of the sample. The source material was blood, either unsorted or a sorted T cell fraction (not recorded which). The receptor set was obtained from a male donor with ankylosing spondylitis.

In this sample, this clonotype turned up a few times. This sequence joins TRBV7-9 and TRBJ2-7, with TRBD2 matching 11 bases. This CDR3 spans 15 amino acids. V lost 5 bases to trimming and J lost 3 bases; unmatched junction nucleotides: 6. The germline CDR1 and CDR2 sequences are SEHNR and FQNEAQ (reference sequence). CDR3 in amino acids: CASSPQGTSGYEQYF. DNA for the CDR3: TGTGCCAGCAGCCCCCAGGGGACTAGCGGCTACGAGCAGTACTTC. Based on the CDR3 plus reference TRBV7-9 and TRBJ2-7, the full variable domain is DTGVSQNPRHKITKRGQNVTFRCDPISEHNRLYWYRQTLGQGPEFLTYFQNEAQLEKSRLLSDRFSAERPKGSFSTLEIQRTEQGDSAMYLCASSPQGTSGYEQYFGPGTRLTVT.

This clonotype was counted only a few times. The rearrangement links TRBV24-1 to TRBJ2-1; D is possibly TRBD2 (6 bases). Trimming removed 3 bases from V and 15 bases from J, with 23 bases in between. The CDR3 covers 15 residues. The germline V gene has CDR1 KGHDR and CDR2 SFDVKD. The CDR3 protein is CATSDDSGQVSGLFF. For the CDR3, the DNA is TGTGCCACCAGTGATGATAGCGGTCAGGTCTCCGGGTTGTTCTTC.

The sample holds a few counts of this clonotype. The CDR3 region has the DNA TGTGCCAGCAGTTTTGTAGCGGCGAGCACAGATACGCAGTATTTT. Encoded protein: CASSFVAASTDTQYF. The chain links TRBV7-2 to TRBJ2-3; perhaps TRBD2 as D (6 bases). The CDR3 length is 15 residues. V dropped 6 bases and J dropped 0 bases, with 13 bases sitting between them. Germline V lookup: CDR1 SGHTA, CDR2 FQGNSA. Variable domain in full (rest from reference TRBV7-2 and TRBJ2-3): GAGVSQSPSNKVTEKGKDVELRCDPISGHTALYWYRQSLGQGLEFLIYFQGNSAPDKSGLPSDRFSAERTGGSVSTLTIQRTQQEDSAVYLCASSFVAASTDTQYFGPGTRLTVL.

The CDR3 reads CAWSVGSQPQHF. CDR3 nucleotide sequence: TGTGCCTGGAGTGTTGGAAGTCAGCCCCAGCATTTT. This rearrangement joins TRBV30 to TRBJ1-5; D is ambiguous. The germline V gene encodes CDR1 GTSNPN and CDR2 SVGIG (reference sequence). V lost 0 bases to trimming and J lost 6 bases, with 6 bases between them. This CDR3 has 12 residues.

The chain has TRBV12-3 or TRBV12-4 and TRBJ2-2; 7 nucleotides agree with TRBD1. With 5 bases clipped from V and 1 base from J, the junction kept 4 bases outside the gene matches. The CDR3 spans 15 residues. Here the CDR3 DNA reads TGTGCCAGCAGTCAACGGACAGGGAACACCGGGGAGCTGTTTTTT. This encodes CASSQRTGNTGELFF.

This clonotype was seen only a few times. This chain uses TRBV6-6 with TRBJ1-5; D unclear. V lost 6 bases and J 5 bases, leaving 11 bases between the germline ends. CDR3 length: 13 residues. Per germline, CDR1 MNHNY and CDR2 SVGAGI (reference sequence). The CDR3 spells CASRLTADQPQHF. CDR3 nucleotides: TGTGCCAGCAGACTTACAGCTGATCAGCCCCAGCATTTT.

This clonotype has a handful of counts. The CDR3 region is CASSGVGGDTQYF. The CDR3 nucleotides are TGTGCCAGCAGTGGGGTAGGGGGAGATACGCAGTATTTT. The chain combines TRBV12-3 or TRBV12-4 with TRBJ2-3; possible D gene TRBD1, 6 bases. V was cut by 5 bases and J by 5 bases, with 11 bases left in between. The CDR3 has 13 residues.

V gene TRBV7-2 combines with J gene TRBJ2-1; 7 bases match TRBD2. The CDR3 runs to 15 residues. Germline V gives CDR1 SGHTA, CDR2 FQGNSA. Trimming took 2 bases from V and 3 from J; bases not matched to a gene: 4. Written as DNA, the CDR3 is TGTGCCAGCAGCTTACCTCGCGGGGGCTACAATGAGCAGTTCTTC. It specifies CASSLPRGGYNEQFF.

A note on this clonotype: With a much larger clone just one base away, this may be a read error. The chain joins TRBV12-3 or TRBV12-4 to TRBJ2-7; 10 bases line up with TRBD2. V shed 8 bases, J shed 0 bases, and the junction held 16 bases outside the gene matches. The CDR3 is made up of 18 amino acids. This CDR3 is CASCNLRPSGGLSYEQYF. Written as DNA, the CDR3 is TGTGCCAGCTGCAATCTTCGTCCTAGCGGGGGCCTCTCCTACGAGCAGTACTTC.

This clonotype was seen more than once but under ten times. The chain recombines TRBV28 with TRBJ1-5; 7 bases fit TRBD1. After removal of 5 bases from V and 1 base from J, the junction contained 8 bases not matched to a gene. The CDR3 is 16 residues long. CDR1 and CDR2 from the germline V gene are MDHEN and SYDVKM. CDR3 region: CASSPWTGNSNQPQHF. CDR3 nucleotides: TGTGCCAGCAGTCCTTGGACAGGCAACAGCAATCAGCCCCAGCATTTT.

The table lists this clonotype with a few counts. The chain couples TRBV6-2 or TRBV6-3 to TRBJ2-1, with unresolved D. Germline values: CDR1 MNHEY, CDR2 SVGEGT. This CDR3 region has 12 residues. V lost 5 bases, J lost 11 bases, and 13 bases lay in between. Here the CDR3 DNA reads TGTGCCAGCAGTACCTCGGGTTTTAAGCAGTTCTTC. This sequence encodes CASSTSGFKQFF.

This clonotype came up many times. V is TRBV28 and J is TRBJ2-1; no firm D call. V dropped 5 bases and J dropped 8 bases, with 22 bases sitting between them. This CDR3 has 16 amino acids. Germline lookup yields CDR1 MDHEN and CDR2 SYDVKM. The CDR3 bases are TGTGCCAGCAGTGCCTCTGCGGCGTTAAACGGACATGAGCAGTTCTTC. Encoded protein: CASSASAALNGHEQFF.

The CDR3 region has the DNA TGTGCCAGCAGCTTAGAACAACTAGCGGGAGTGGATGAGCAGTTCTTC. Residues: CASSLEQLAGVDEQFF. The chain combines TRBV11-2 with TRBJ2-1; TRBD2 agrees at 11 bases. Germline loops: CDR1 SGHAT, CDR2 FQNNGV. Trimming cost V 0 bases and J 8 bases; bases outside gene matches: 6. This CDR3 region has 16 residues.

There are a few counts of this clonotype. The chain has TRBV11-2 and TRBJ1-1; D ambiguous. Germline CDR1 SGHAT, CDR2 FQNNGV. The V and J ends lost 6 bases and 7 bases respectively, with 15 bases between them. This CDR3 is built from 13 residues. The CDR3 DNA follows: TGTGCCAGCAGATACTCGGGGTTGGTTGAAGCTTTCTTT. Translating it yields CASRYSGLVEAFF.

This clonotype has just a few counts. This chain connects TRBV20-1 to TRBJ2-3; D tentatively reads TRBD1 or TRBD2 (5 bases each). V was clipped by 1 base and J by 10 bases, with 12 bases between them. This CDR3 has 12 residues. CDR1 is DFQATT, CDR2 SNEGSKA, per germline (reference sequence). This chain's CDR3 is CSARVGTTSQYF. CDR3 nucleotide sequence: TGCAGTGCTAGAGTGGGGACGACCTCGCAGTATTTT.